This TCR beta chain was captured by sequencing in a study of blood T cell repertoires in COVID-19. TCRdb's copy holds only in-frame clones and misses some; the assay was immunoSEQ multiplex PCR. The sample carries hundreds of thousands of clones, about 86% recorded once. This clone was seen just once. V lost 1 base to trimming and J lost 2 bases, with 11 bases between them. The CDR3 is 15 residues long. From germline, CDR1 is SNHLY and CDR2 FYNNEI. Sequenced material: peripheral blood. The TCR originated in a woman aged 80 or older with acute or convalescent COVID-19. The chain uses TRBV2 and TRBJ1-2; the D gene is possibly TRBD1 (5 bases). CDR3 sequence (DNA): TGTGCCAGCAGTGAAGGTTTGGCAGGGAACTATGGCTACACCTTC. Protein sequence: CASSEGLAGNYGYTF.